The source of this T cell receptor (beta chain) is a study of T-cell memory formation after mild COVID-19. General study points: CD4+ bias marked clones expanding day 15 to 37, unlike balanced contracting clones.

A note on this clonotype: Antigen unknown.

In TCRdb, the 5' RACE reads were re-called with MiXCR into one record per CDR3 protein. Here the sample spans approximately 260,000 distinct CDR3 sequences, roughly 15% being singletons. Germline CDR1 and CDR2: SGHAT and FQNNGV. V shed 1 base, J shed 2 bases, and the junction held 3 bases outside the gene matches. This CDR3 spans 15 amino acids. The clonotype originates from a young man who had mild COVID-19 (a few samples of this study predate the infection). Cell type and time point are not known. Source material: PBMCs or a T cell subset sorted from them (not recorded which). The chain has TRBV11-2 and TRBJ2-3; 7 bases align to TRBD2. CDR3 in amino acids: CASSLGLAVTDTQYF. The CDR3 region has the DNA TGTGCCAGCAGCTTAGGACTAGCTGTCACAGATACGCAGTATTTT.